The source of this TCR beta chain is a study of blood T cell repertoires in COVID-19. Study background: Sites across the United States, Italy and Spain contributed samples from acute and convalescent COVID-19. T cells, B-cell-depleted T cells, or PBMCs provided the cDNA or gDNA that served as material.

This CDR3 spans 15 amino acids. V was pared by 3 bases and J by 2 bases, with 5 bases of the junction left unmatched. Per the germline V gene, CDR1 is SNHLY and CDR2 is FYNNEI. This clone appeared a single time. Original handling: By means of reference gene primer amplification, nucleated cell counts were estimated. Here immunoSEQ multiplex PCR was the method, and the copy in TCRdb shows in-frame clones only, minus some. The DNA was the basis for D and trimming; V, J and clone size are from that table. The sample contains approximately 70,000 clones, roughly 80% of which appear only once. The origin of this receptor is a human donor in a cohort sampled during active COVID-19. Sequenced sample: peripheral blood. This chain uses TRBV2 with TRBJ2-5; TRBD2 agrees at 8 bases. CDR3 amino acids: CASSESGLEQETQYF. CDR3 nucleotides: TGTGCCAGCAGTGAGTCGGGACTAGAACAAGAGACCCAGTACTTC.